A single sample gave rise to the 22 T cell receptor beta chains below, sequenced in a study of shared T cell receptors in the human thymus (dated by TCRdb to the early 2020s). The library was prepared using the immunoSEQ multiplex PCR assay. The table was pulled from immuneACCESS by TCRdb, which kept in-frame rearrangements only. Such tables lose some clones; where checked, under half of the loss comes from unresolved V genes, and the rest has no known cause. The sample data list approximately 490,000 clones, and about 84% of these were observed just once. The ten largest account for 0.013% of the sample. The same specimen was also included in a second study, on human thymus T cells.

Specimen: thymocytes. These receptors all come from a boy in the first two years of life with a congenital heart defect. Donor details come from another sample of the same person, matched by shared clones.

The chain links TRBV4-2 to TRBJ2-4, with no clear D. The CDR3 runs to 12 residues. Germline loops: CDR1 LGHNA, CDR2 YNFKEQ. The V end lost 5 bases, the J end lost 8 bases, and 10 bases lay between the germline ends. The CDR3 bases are TGTGCCAGCAGCTTGATTGAGGACATTCAGTACTTC. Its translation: CASSLIEDIQYF.

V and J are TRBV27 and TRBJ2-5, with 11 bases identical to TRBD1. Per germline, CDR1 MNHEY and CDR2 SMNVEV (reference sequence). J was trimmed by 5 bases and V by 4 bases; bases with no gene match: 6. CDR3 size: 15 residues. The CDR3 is CASSSGQGVKETQYF. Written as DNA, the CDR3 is TGTGCCAGCAGTTCGGGACAGGGGGTTAAGGAGACCCAGTACTTC.

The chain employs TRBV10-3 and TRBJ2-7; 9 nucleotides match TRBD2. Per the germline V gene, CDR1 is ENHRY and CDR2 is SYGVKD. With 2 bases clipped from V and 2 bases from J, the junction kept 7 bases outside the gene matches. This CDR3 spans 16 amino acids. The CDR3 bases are TGTGCCATCAGTGAGACTAGCGCGGGGGGGCCCTACGAGCAGTACTTC. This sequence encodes CAISETSAGGPYEQYF.

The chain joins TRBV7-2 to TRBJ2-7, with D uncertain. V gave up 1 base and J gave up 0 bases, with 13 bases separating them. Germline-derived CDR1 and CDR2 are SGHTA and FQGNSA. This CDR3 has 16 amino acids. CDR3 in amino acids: CASSLDPKLSSYEQYF. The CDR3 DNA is TGTGCCAGCAGCTTAGACCCCAAGCTGAGCTCCTACGAGCAGTACTTC.

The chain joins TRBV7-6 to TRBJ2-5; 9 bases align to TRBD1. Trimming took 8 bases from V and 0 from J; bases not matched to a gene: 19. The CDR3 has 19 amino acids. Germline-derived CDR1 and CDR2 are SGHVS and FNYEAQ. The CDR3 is CASGPPATGGAGYQETQYF. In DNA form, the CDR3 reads TGTGCCAGCGGGCCTCCGGCTACAGGGGGCGCGGGGTACCAAGAGACCCAGTACTTC.

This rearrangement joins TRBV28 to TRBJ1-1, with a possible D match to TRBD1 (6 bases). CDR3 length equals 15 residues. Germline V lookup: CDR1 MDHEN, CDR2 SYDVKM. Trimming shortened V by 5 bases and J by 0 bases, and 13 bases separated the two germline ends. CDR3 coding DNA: TGTGCCAGCAGTCGAGGACAGCCCATGAACACTGAAGCTTTCTTT. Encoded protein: CASSRGQPMNTEAFF.

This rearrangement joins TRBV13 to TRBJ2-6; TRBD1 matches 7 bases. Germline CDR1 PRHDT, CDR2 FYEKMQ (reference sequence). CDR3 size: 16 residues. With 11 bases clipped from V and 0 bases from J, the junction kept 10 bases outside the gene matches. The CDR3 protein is CAAPDRVLSGANVLTF. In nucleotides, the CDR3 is TGTGCCGCTCCCGACAGGGTGCTCTCTGGGGCCAACGTCCTGACTTTC.

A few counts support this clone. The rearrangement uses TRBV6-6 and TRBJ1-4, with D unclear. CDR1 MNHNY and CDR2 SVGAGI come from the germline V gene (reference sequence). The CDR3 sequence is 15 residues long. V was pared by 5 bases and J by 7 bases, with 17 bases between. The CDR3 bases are TGTGCCAGCAGTACTTACCCGTCTACGAGTGAAAAACTGTTTTTT. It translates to CASSTYPSTSEKLFF.

The CDR3 spells CASSNRTSGRRLTYEQYF. In DNA form, the CDR3 reads TGTGCCAGCAGTAACCGGACTAGCGGGCGACGGCTCACCTACGAGCAGTACTTC. The V gene is TRBV27, the J gene TRBJ2-7; 11 bases align to TRBD2. Germline values: CDR1 MNHEY, CDR2 SMNVEV (reference sequence). The CDR3 covers 18 residues. The V gene end was trimmed by 5 bases and the J gene end by 2 bases; junction bases not matched to a gene: 14.

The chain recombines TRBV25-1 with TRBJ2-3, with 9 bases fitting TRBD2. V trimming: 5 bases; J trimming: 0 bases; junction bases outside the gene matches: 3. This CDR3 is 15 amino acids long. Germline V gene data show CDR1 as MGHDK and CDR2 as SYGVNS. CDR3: CASSPGLASTDTQYF. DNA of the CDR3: TGTGCCAGCAGTCCCGGACTAGCGAGCACAGATACGCAGTATTTT.

CDR3 nucleotides: TGTGCCAGCAGCCCAACGACAGCTTACAATGAGCAGTTCTTC. Its translation is CASSPTTAYNEQFF. The V and J genes are TRBV6-4 and TRBJ2-1, with a possible D match to TRBD1 (5 bases). Looked up from germline, CDR1 is MRHNA and CDR2 is SNTAGT. There are 14 residues in the CDR3. V was cut by 6 bases and J by 4 bases, with 13 bases left in between.

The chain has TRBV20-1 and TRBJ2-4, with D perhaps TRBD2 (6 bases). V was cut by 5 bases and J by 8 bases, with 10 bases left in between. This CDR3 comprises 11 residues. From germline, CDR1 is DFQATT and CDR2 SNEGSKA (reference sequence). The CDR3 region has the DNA TGCAGTGCTCGTGGGAGGCACATTCAGTACTTC. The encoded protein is CSARGRHIQYF.

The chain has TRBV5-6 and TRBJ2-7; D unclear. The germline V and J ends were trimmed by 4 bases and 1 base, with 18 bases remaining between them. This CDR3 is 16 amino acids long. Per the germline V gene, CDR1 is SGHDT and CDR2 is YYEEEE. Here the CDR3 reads CASSLLAGNGSYEQYF. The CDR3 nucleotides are TGTGCCAGCAGCCTCCTGGCAGGAAACGGATCCTACGAGCAGTACTTC.

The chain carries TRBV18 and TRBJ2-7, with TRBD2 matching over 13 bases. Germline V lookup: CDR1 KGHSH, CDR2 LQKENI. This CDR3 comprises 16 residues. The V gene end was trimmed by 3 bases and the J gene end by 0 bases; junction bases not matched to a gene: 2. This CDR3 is CASSPTSGRASYEQYF. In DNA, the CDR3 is TGTGCCAGCTCACCTACTAGCGGGAGGGCCTCCTACGAGCAGTACTTC. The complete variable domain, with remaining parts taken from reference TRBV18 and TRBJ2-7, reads NAGVMQNPRHLVRRRGQEARLRCSPMKGHSHVYWYRQLPEEGLKFMVYLQKENIIDESGMPKERFSAEFPKEGPSILRIQQVVRGDSAAYFCASSPTSGRASYEQYFGPGTRLTVT.

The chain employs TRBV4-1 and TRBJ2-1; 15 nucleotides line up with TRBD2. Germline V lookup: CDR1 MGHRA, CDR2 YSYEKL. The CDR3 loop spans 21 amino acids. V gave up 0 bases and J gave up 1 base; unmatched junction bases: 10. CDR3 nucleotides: TGCGCCAGCAGCCAAGAGCCGGGACTAGCGGGAGGTGTTCGGTCCTACAATGAGCAGTTCTTC. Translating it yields CASSQEPGLAGGVRSYNEQFF.

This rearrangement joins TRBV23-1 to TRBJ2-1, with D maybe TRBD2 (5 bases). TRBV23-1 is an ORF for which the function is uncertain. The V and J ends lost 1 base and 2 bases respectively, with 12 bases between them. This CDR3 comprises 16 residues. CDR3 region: CASSQLSVATYNEQFF. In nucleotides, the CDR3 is TGCGCCAGCAGTCAATTATCGGTAGCGACCTACAATGAGCAGTTCTTC.

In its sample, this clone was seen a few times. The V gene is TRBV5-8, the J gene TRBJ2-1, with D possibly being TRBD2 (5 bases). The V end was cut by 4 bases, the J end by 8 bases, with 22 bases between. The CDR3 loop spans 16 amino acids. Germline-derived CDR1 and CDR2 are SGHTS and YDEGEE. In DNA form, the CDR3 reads TGTGCCAGCAGCATGCGACGGCCCGGGGTCGGGTATGAGCAGTTCTTC. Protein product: CASSMRRPGVGYEQFF.

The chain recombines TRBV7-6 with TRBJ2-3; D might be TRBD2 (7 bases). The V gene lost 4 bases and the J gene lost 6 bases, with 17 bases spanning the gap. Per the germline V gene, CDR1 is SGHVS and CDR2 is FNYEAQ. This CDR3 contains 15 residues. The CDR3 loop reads CASSSRGLADDTQYF. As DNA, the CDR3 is TGTGCCAGCAGCTCCAGGGGCCTAGCGGATGATACGCAGTATTTT.

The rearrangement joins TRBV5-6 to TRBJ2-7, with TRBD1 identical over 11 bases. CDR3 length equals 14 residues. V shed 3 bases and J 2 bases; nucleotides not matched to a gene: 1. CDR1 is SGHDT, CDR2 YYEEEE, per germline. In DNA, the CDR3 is TGTGCCAGCAGCTGGACAGGGGGCCCCTACGAGCAGTACTTC. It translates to CASSWTGGPYEQYF.

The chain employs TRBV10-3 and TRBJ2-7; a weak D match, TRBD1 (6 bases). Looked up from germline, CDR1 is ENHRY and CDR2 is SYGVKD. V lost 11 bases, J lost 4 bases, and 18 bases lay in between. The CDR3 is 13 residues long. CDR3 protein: CASSQGVQYEQYF. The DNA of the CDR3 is TGTGCCTCTTCACAGGGAGTTCAGTACGAGCAGTACTTC.

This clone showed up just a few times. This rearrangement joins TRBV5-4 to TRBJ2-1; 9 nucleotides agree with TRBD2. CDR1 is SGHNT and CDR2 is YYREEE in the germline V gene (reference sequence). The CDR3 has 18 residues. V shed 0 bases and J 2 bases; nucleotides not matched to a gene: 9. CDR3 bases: TGTGCCAGCAGCTTGGTGAGGCGGGAGGGAATCCCCTACAATGAGCAGTTCTTC. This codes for CASSLVRREGIPYNEQFF.

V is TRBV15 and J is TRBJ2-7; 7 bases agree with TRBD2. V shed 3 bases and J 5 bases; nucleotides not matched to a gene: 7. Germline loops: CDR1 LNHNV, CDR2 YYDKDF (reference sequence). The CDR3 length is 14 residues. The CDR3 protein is CATSSLGGFDEQYF. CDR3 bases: TGTGCCACCAGCAGCCTGGGGGGGTTCGACGAGCAGTACTTC.